The 5 T cell receptor beta chains below all came from one sample that was sequenced in a study of T cells after yellow fever vaccination. TCRdb redid the calling of the 5' RACE reads with MiXCR, one entry per CDR3 protein. The repertoire holds some 350,000 distinct CDR3 sequences, 4% seen once, with roughly 26% in the top ten. The input for sequencing was PBMCs, taken 5 days after the yellow fever booster vaccination. The receptor source for this set is a man aged 18-30 years who received the YFV17D yellow fever vaccine.

This clonotype was observed a handful of times. The chain links TRBV7-9 to TRBJ2-7; 7 nucleotides agree with TRBD2. After removal of 5 bases from V and 4 bases from J, the junction contained 8 bases not matched to a gene. The CDR3 spans 14 residues. Germline V lookup: CDR1 SEHNR, CDR2 FQNEAQ (reference sequence). The CDR3 here is CASSPGGTGYEQYF. As DNA, the CDR3 is TGTGCCAGCAGCCCGGGGGGAACGGGTTACGAGCAGTACTTC.

This clonotype was seen repeatedly, ten times or more. The rearrangement joins TRBV4-3 to TRBJ2-2; D is unclear. The germline V gene encodes CDR1 LGHNA and CDR2 YSLEER. This CDR3 spans 14 amino acids. V lost 3 bases and J lost 6, with 11 bases in between. The CDR3: CASSHDGLSGELFF. The CDR3 DNA reads as TGCGCCAGCAGCCATGACGGATTGTCCGGGGAGCTGTTTTTT.

Only a few counts were recorded for this clonotype. The chain employs TRBV23-1 and TRBJ2-3; either TRBD1 or TRBD2 may supply D (6 bases each). TRBV23-1 is an open reading frame whose function is uncertain. Trimming stripped 4 bases from V and 4 bases from J, with 21 bases between. The CDR3 loop spans 17 amino acids. The CDR3 DNA is TGCGCCAGCAGTCCTCCGGGGGCACCCCCGGTCTCAGATACGCAGTATTTT. Its translation: CASSPPGAPPVSDTQYF.

The V call is TRBV9, the J call TRBJ1-2, with D unresolved. The V and J ends lost 0 bases and 1 base respectively, with 7 bases between them. This CDR3 comprises 14 residues. CDR1 and CDR2 (germline): SGDLS, YYNGEE. CDR3 residues: CASSVDRDNYGYTF. The CDR3 DNA is TGTGCCAGCAGCGTAGATAGGGATAACTATGGCTACACCTTC.

This clonotype was found many times. The chain is built from TRBV5-1 and TRBJ2-5; TRBD1 aligns across 12 bases. CDR1 is SGHRS, CDR2 YFSETQ, per germline. The trim removed 3 bases at V and 7 bases at J, leaving 4 bases unmatched. This CDR3 region has 14 residues. This chain's CDR3 is CASSWGQGAGTQYF. The CDR3 DNA sequence: TGCGCCAGCAGCTGGGGACAGGGGGCAGGGACCCAGTACTTC.